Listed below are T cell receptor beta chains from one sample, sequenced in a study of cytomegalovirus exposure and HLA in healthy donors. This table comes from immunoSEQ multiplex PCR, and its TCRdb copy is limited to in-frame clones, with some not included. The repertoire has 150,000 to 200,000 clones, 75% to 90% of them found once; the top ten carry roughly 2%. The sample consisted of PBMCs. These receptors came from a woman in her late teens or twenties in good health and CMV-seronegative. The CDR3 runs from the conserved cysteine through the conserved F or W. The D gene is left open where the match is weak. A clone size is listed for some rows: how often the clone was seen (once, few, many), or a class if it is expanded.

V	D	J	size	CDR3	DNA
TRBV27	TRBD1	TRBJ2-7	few	CATMMGQGNEQYF	TGTGCCACCATGATGGGACAGGGGAACGAGCAGTACTTC
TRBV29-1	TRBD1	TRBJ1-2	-	CSAVTGADRSGYTF	TGCAGCGCTGTAACAGGGGCCGATAGGAGTGGCTACACCTTC
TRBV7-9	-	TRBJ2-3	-	CASSFATFSDTQYF	TGTGCCAGCAGCTTCGCCACATTTTCAGATACGCAGTATTTT
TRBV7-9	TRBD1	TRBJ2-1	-	CASSPRDSHNEQFF	TGTGCCAGCAGCCCCCGGGACAGCCACAATGAGCAGTTCTTC
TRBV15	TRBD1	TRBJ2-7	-	CATSRDPRQGVSRRVEQYF	TGTGCCACCAGCAGAGATCCCCGGCAGGGGGTCTCTCGAAGGGTCGAGCAGTACTTC
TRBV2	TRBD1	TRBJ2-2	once	CASSSGTGDGELFF	TGTGCCAGCAGTTCGGGGACAGGAGACGGGGAGCTGTTTTTT
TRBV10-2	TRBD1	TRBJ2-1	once	CASRFGSRDRKNNEQFF	TGCGCCAGCAGGTTCGGGTCCCGGGACAGGAAGAACAATGAGCAGTTCTTC
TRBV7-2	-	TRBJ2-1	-	CASSFNMGTSSDEQFF	TGTGCCAGCAGCTTTAACATGGGCACTAGCTCGGATGAGCAGTTCTTC
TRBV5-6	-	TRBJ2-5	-	CASSLGQIQGTQYF	TGTGCCAGCAGCTTGGGACAGATTCAAGGGACCCAGTACTTC
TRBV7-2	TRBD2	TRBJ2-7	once	CASSLVLGIAGVEEQYF	TGTGCCAGCAGCTTAGTATTAGGGATAGCGGGGGTCGAAGAGCAGTACTTC
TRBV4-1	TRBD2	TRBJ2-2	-	CASSQGEAGYLAELFF	TGCGCCAGCAGCCAAGGGGAAGCGGGGTACCTGGCGGAGCTGTTTTTT
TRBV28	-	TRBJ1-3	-	CASSPWGGIPGNTIYF	TGTGCCAGCAGCCCCTGGGGGGGGATCCCTGGAAACACCATATATTTT
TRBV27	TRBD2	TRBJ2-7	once	CASSRLADPYEQYF	TGTGCCAGCAGTAGGCTAGCGGACCCCTACGAGCAGTACTTC
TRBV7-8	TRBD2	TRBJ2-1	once	CASTRGRITYNEQFF	TGTGCCAGCACCCGCGGGAGGATTACTTACAATGAGCAGTTCTTC
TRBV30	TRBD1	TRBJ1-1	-	CAWLRTGETEAFF	TGTGCCTGGCTAAGGACAGGGGAAACTGAAGCTTTCTTT
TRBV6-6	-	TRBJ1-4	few	CASRFLRRGSNEKLFF	TGTGCCAGCAGATTCCTTCGGCGGGGTAGTAATGAAAAACTGTTTTTT
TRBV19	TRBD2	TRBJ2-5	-	CASSPRVAGAAKTQYF	TGTGCCAGTAGTCCCCGGGTAGCGGGAGCGGCGAAGACCCAGTACTTC
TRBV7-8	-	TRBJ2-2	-	CASSLPEAGELFF	TGTGCCAGCAGCCTCCCCGAGGCCGGGGAGCTGTTTTTT
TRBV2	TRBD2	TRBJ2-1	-	CASSVLAGGNEQFF	TGTGCCAGCAGTGTACTAGCGGGGGGCAATGAGCAGTTCTTC
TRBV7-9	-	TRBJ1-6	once	CASSSHYGVLSSYNSPLHF	TGTGCCAGCAGCTCTCATTACGGAGTACTAAGCTCCTATAATTCACCCCTCCACTTT
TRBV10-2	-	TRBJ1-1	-	CASTVWGGRTEAFF	TGCGCCAGCACGGTGTGGGGCGGTCGCACTGAAGCTTTCTTT
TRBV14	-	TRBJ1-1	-	CASTTGGNTEAFF	TGTGCCAGCACCACGGGAGGGAACACTGAAGCTTTCTTT
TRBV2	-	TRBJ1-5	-	CASSGGVEQPQHF	TGTGCCAGCAGTGGGGGAGTAGAACAGCCCCAGCATTTT
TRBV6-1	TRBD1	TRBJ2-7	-	CASSELGRGQVDEQYF	TGTGCCAGCAGTGAATTGGGAAGGGGGCAGGTCGACGAGCAGTACTTC
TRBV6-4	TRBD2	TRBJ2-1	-	CASSERTSGNEQFF	TGTGCCAGCAGTGAGCGGACTAGCGGCAATGAGCAGTTCTTC
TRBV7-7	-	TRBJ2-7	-	CASSFAREYEQYF	TGTGCCAGCAGCTTCGCCCGCGAATACGAGCAGTACTTC